Below, one TCR beta chain is given with its context. Its binding antigen is unknown. Base-call qualities are not available, and no considerably larger clone is one nucleotide away. The data were taken from a study of regulatory T cells in long-lasting Graves disease (dated by TCRdb to about 2021). For the study in its entirety: In the newly diagnosed Graves' disease group, patients had been taking antithyroid drugs for less than 3 months. Patients with persistent Graves' disease were compared with patients with newly diagnosed Graves' disease using TCR sequencing and RNA sequencing of peripheral blood. A total of about 33 samples underwent TCR sequencing: about 13 from persistent and some 20 from newly diagnosed Graves' disease patients. The study was registered as a clinical trial and conducted in China. General study outcomes and caveats: Persistent disease showed preferential use of TRBV28, TRBJ1-2 and TRBJ2-5, whereas newly diagnosed disease favored TRBV20-1 and TRBJ2-1. More public clonotypes were shared among persistent patients (over 2,500) than among newly diagnosed patients (roughly 1,000). As a limitation, the authors acknowledged that the small sample size may reduce accuracy. Only the TCR beta chain was sequenced and analyzed. Because the primary lesion, thyroid tissue, could not be accessed, the study looked at peripheral blood alone. Persistent Graves' disease patients showed lower TCR Shannon entropy and fewer highly expanded clones than newly diagnosed patients, suggesting clonal expansion.

Read against the paper, the sample's time point label means: newly diagnosed GD, antithyroid drugs for less than 3 months. For both TCR sequencing and RNA sequencing, RNA was extracted from PBMCs in TRIzol. The diagnosis of Graves' disease followed American Thyroid Association guidelines. The patients came from an endocrinology department in Xi'an, China. From each patient, 8 to 10 milliliters of peripheral blood was collected into an EDTA anticoagulant tube. Ficoll Paque Plus density gradient separation was used to isolate PBMCs, and no additional T cell sorting was done. An Agilent 2100 Bioanalyzer and agarose gel were used to assess RNA quality, and a NanoDrop 2000 was used to measure RNA concentration. Receptor amplification or capture employed multiplex PCR. Sequenced on an Illumina HiSeq 4000. iRepertoire HTBI primers and Arm-PCR amplification of CDR3 regions were used to construct TCR beta libraries. PCR products were gel purified before sequencing. In the paper's pipeline: Gene usage analysis of CDR3 amino acid clonotypes relied on the roughly 64 TRBV and 13 to 15 TRBJ segments identified across samples. COPE and FqMerger were used to merge filtered high-quality paired reads into contigs. BLAST was used to align contigs to IMGT TRBV, TRBD and TRBJ reference genes, with CDR3 defined following IMGT. Highly expanded clones were defined as clonotypes with a frequency above 0.1%. Shannon entropy served as the measure of repertoire diversity, while the Gini coefficient captured V-J evenness. Public clonotypes were defined as clonotypes shared by more than one individual. TCRdb ran its own pipeline on the public reads, namely fastp trimming at Q25 and MiXCR clone calling, and kept in-frame beta chains. Every CDR3 protein is listed once, alongside the most common genes and DNA of its rows. Clone size and V and J calls follow TCRdb, not the original study. The table for this sample lists about 440,000 distinct CDR3 sequences; under 15% of them were counted only once. Roughly 17% of the sample belongs to the ten largest clones.

The CDR3 covers 14 residues, taking in both the cysteine and the phenylalanine. Only the CDR3 region is kept as DNA, spanning 42 bases read in frame from base 1. Looking up the germline V gene yields CDR1 MNHNS and CDR2 SASEGT. V drops 2 bases and J drops 0 bases, leaving 5 bases in between. The data were also submitted as part of a second study, on T cells in Graves' hyperthyroidism and ophthalmopathy. As that second study puts it: Graves' hyperthyroidism was defined as stable when no progression to ophthalmopathy occurred over 18 months of follow-up. Hyperthyroidism patients were newly diagnosed, with disease duration under 2 months, and aged 18 to 65 years. Exclusion was applied to patients with uncontrolled infections, other autoimmune diseases, pregnancy or lactation. Diagnoses were based on clinical symptoms, serum thyroxine and TRAb, thyroid ultrasound and orbital computed tomography. A first-round RT-PCR of the TCR CDR3 used the HTBI primer set with the Qiagen OneStep RT-PCR kit. Most expanded thyroid clonotypes (frequency above 0.001) were also detected in blood, suggesting blood repertoires may reflect thyroid immune responses. Ophthalmopathy was separated from stable hyperthyroidism by a 13 V-J signature model, with around 90% sensitivity and roughly 81% specificity obtained in cross-validation and 80%/75% obtained in testing. In validation, the model predicted progression to ophthalmopathy a median of approximately 6.3 months before onset, with approximately 68% sensitivity and just under 75% specificity. To identify TCR V-J signatures that set the groups apart, the researchers used a discovery cohort of about a hundred patients, made up of 40 to 45 with Graves' ophthalmopathy and about 55 with stable Graves' hyperthyroidism. Prospective prediction of ophthalmopathy was tested in an independent validation cohort consisting of some 19 hyperthyroidism patients and approximately 16 patients who later progressed to ophthalmopathy. For training and testing, the 100 or so patients in the discovery cohort were randomly divided in a 7:3 ratio. In about six Graves' hyperthyroidism patients, the study also compared T-cell repertoires from thyroid tissue with T-cell repertoires from blood. Following sampling, methimazole starting at 30 mg daily was given to hyperthyroidism patients, and high-dose intravenous methylprednisolone was given to ophthalmopathy patients. Libraries were constructed in a second round of multiplex PCR, after which size selection and purification were carried out. Libraries were sequenced paired-end with 100 bp reads on an Illumina HiSeq2000. SOAPnuke was used to process the raw data, with reads discarded if the reads contained adapters or uncalled bases, had a mean Phred below 15, or lacked an exact constant-primer or identifier match. High-quality paired reads were merged with COPE v1.2.5, and unique nucleotide sequences were defined as clonotypes. MiTCR v1.1 was used to align the clonotypes against IMGT TRBV, TRBD and TRBJ reference segments. The analysis was restricted to V-J combinations with a frequency above 0.0001, which together covered 98% to 99.2% of the repertoires. A TCS score was defined as the ratio between F50 (clonal expansion) and ExV (chaos), using BLOSUM62-based TCRdist between CDR3 peptides within each V-J. Welch's t-statistics and random forest reduced 500 to 650 V-J features to 13, which were used in a naive Bayes classifier (R e1071). No statistical method was used to fix the sample size in advance, and group allocation was not hidden from the investigators. TCR Vbeta CDR3 sequencing of 130 to 150 peripheral blood samples (under 45 ophthalmopathy, under 80 hyperthyroidism and 17 progressor patients) is reported in the paper.

The chain uses TRBV6-1 and TRBJ2-4; no D gene is confidently identified. This clonotype was sampled from a woman in her thirties with Graves disease. Donor details come from another sample of the same person, matched by shared clones. Here the sequenced sample was peripheral blood mononuclear cells (PBMCs), taken at new diagnosis, from a patient treated with antithyroid drugs. The sequenced DNA is TGTGCCAGCAGTGAAAGAGTAGCCAAAAACATTCAGTACTTC. The resulting protein is CASSERVAKNIQYF.